These 12 T cell receptor beta chains originate from one sample sequenced in a study of Tregs in tolerant kidney transplant recipients. The data were produced by immunoSEQ multiplex PCR, yet TCRdb's version contains in-frame clones alone and is incomplete. The sample yields around 52,000 clones, approximately 82% seen once. The specimen was CD4+ T cells from blood. These receptors all stem from a human donor in good health.

V and J are TRBV30 and TRBJ2-7; D might be TRBD1 (6 bases). Trimming shortened V by 5 bases and J by 7 bases, and 18 bases separated the two germline ends. In germline, CDR1 is GTSNPN, CDR2 SVGIG (reference sequence). The CDR3 consists of 13 residues. CDR3 sequence: CAWGADQGKEQYF. In DNA form, the CDR3 reads TGTGCCTGGGGAGCTGACCAGGGGAAAGAGCAGTACTTC.

Only a few counts were recorded for this clone. CDR3 nucleotides: TGTGCCAGTGAGGGGATTTACTATGGCTACACCTTC. Protein: CASEGIYYGYTF. The chain recombines TRBV11-2 with TRBJ1-2, with a tentative D call TRBD1 (5 bases). Trimming removed 9 bases from V and 3 bases from J, with 11 bases in between. The CDR3 contains 12 residues. Germline V lookup: CDR1 SGHAT, CDR2 FQNNGV.

This clone was picked up one time. V and J are TRBV18 and TRBJ1-2; D not resolved. The CDR3 sequence is 13 residues long. Germline lookup yields CDR1 KGHSH and CDR2 LQKENI. Trimming stripped 2 bases from V and 6 bases from J, with 10 bases between. In nucleotides, the CDR3 is TGTGCCAGCTCACCAATCGGGTCGAATGGCTACACCTTC. Translation gives CASSPIGSNGYTF.

The V and J genes are TRBV10-3 and TRBJ2-5, with a possible D match to TRBD1 (5 bases). V lost 8 bases and J lost 3, with 10 bases in between. CDR3 length equals 12 residues. Germline V gene data show CDR1 as ENHRY and CDR2 as SYGVKD. The CDR3 sequence: CAIAAREETQYF. The CDR3 region has the DNA TGTGCCATCGCGGCCAGGGAAGAGACCCAGTACTTC.

CDR3 region: CAIGVREDTEAFF. The CDR3 nucleotides read TGTGCCATCGGCGTCAGGGAGGACACTGAAGCTTTCTTT. The gene calls are TRBV10-3 and TRBJ1-1; TRBD1 is a possible D gene (5 bases). CDR1 and CDR2 from the germline V gene are ENHRY and SYGVKD. This CDR3 region has 13 residues. Trimming took 8 bases from V and 3 from J, leaving 13 bases between them.

This chain links TRBV5-6 with TRBJ2-3; D is undetermined. Trimming took off 1 base at V and 0 bases at J, with 3 bases between the two ends. Germline V gene data show CDR1 as SGHDT and CDR2 as YYEEEE. CDR3 length: 13 residues. CDR3 amino acids: CASSLLSTDTQYF. CDR3 bases: TGTGCCAGCAGCTTGCTTAGCACAGATACGCAGTATTTT.

V and J are TRBV7-2 and TRBJ2-1; TRBD1 matches at 10 bases. The J segment lost 4 bases and the V segment lost 1 base, leaving 7 bases of the junction unmatched. Per germline, CDR1 SGHTA and CDR2 FQGNSA. CDR3 length: 17 residues. CDR3 sequence reads: CASSLGGQGSVYNEQFF. The DNA of the CDR3 is TGTGCCAGCAGCTTAGGGGGACAGGGGTCAGTGTACAATGAGCAGTTCTTC.

The gene calls are TRBV5-4 and TRBJ1-1; 7 nucleotides agree with TRBD1. The CDR3 extends over 16 amino acids. After removal of 3 bases from V and 1 base from J, the junction contained 9 bases not matched to a gene. Germline CDR1 is SGHNT and CDR2 is YYREEE (reference sequence). In DNA form, the CDR3 reads TGTGCCAGCAGCTCGCCTCAAAACAGGGGGAACACTGAAGCTTTCTTT. It yields the protein CASSSPQNRGNTEAFF.

The CDR3: CASSLMGTANTGELFF. In DNA, the CDR3 is TGTGCCAGTAGTCTTATGGGGACGGCGAACACCGGGGAGCTGTTTTTT. The chain combines TRBV19 with TRBJ2-2; perhaps D is TRBD1 or TRBD2 (5 bases each). Germline-derived CDR1 and CDR2 are LNHDA and SQIVND (reference sequence). The CDR3 has 16 residues. V was shortened by 5 bases and J by 0 bases, with 13 bases between the two germline ends. The full variable domain, completed using reference TRBV19 and TRBJ2-2, is DGGITQSPKYLFRKEGQNVTLSCEQNLNHDAMYWYRQDPGQGLRLIYYSQIVNDFQKGDIAEGYSVSREKKESFPLTVTSAQKNPTAFYLCASSLMGTANTGELFFGEGSRLTVL.

The chain recombines TRBV20-1 with TRBJ1-1; D is undetermined. V was shortened by 6 bases and J by 11 bases, with 13 bases between the two germline ends. Germline CDR1 and CDR2: DFQATT and SNEGSKA (reference sequence). The CDR3 is made up of 10 amino acids. CDR3 nucleotides: TGCAGTGCACTAAGAGGTCGTGCTTTCTTT. This encodes CSALRGRAFF.

This chain links TRBV6-6 with TRBJ1-1; TRBD1 agrees at 7 bases. Losses at the gene ends were 4 bases for V and 4 bases for J; bases not matched to a gene: 6. In germline, CDR1 is MNHNY, CDR2 SVGAGI (reference sequence). This CDR3 contains 14 residues. CDR3 loop: CASSLARGSTEAFF. The CDR3 bases are TGTGCCAGCAGTTTGGCCAGGGGGAGCACTGAAGCTTTCTTT.

The chain recombines TRBV6-1 with TRBJ2-3; no clear D gene. The CDR3 totals 14 residues. CDR1 and CDR2 from the germline V gene are MNHNS and SASEGT. V lost 4 bases and J lost 2, with 10 bases in between. The DNA of the CDR3 is TGTGCCAGCAGTGTAGGCGCCTCCACAGATACGCAGTATTTT. Its translation is CASSVGASTDTQYF.